A selection of T cell receptor beta chains follows, all from one sample in a study of control samples from healthy donors and cancer patients. Only in-frame clones appear in the TCRdb table, and some are missing; sequencing was by immunoSEQ multiplex PCR. The table has under 130,000 clones, roughly 90% seen once. Sequenced material: PBMCs. The source of these receptors is a man in his fifties or sixties with lung cancer. CDR3s include the opening cysteine and the closing phenylalanine or tryptophan. A D gene is named only where the DNA matches it firmly. Not every row has a clone size; where given, it reads once, few, many or a size class.

-,TRBJ2-2,-,TRBV5-4,TGTGCCAGCAGCTTGTACTATTCGAACACCGGGGAGCTGTTTTTT,CASSLYYSNTGELFF
-,TRBJ1-4,TRBD1,TRBV3-1/TRBV3-2,TGTGCCAGCAGCTTCGGGACAGGGAGCGAAAAACTGTTTTTT,CASSFGTGSEKLFF
-,TRBJ2-3,TRBD2,TRBV6-5,TGTGCCAGCAGTTTCCTAGCGGGGGGAAGGGCAGATACGCAGTATTTT,CASSFLAGGRADTQYF
-,TRBJ2-1,-,TRBV11-3,TGTGCCAGCAGCCGGGCGAATGAGCAGTTCTTC,CASSRANEQFF
many,TRBJ1-6,-,TRBV4-1,TGCGCCAGCAGCCAAGAATACACATTTAGCTCCTATAATTCACCCCTCCACTTT,CASSQEYTFSSYNSPLHF
-,TRBJ1-3,TRBD1,TRBV2,TGTGCCAGCTTGCGGGGACAGGGGAGCTCTGGAAACACCATATATTTT,CASLRGQGSSGNTIYF
-,TRBJ2-5,-,TRBV19,TGTGCCAGTAGCGTTTACACGGATTTCCAAGAGACCCAGTACTTC,CASSVYTDFQETQYF
-,TRBJ2-2,TRBD2,TRBV10-3,TGTGCCCTTCTAAGCGGGGGGACGACCGGGGAGCTGTTTTTT,CALLSGGTTGELFF
-,TRBJ1-2,TRBD1,TRBV5-5,TGTGCCAGCAGCTCGTTTCGGCAGGGGGCAGAAGGCTACACCTTC,CASSSFRQGAEGYTF
-,TRBJ1-5,TRBD1,TRBV27,TGTGCCAGCAGATTGACAGGGGGCGGTCAGCCCCAGCATTTT,CASRLTGGGQPQHF
-,TRBJ2-5,-,TRBV4-2,TGTGCCAGCAGCCAAGGTGCTGTACTAGCCTCGGCCCAGTACTTC,CASSQGAVLASAQYF